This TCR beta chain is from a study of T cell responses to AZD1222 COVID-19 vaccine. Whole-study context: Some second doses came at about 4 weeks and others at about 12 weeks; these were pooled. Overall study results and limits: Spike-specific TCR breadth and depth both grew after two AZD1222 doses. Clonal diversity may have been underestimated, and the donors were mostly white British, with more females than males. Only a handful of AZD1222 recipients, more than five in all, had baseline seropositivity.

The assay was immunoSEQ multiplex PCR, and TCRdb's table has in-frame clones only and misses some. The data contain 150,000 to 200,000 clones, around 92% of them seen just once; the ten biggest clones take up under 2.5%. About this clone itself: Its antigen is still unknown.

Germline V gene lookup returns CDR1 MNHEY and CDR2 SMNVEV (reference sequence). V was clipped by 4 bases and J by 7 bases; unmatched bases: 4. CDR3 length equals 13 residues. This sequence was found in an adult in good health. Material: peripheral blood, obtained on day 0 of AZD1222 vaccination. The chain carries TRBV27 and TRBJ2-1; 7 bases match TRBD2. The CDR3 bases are TGTGCCAGCAGTTCACTAGCGAGTAATGAGCAGTTCTTC. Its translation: CASSSLASNEQFF.